The T cell receptor beta chain described here comes from a study of chemoradiotherapy in HPV16-positive cancers. Trimming at V came to 6 bases and at J to 6 bases, leaving 15 bases not matched to a gene. This CDR3 has 16 residues. Germline values: CDR1 SGHRS, CDR2 YFSETQ. Points on this clone: The antigen remains undetermined.

General study points: Functional assays defining HPV-specific T cells used only a couple of HPV16-positive patients.

Using immunoSEQ multiplex PCR, the repertoire was profiled, and TCRdb retains in-frame clones only, with some absent. The sample shows 1,500 to 2,000 clones, roughly 95% of them seen only once. The V gene is TRBV5-1, the J gene TRBJ1-1; TRBD1 agrees at 9 bases. The sample in question was tumor tissue, obtained from a patient who underwent chemoradiotherapy. This clonotype was obtained from a human donor with HPV-associated anogenital cancer. The DNA of the CDR3 is TGCGCCAGCAAACCGACAGGGGGATTGAGTGAAGCTGAAGCTTTCTTT. Encoded protein: CASKPTGGLSEAEAFF.